The source of this T cell receptor (beta chain) is a study of blood T cell repertoires in COVID-19. The germline CDR1 and CDR2 sequences are KGHSH and LQKENI. Trimming removed 3 bases from V and 0 bases from J; junction bases left unmatched: 10. There are 18 residues in the CDR3. The protocol was immunoSEQ multiplex PCR, while the TCRdb copy is restricted to in-frame clones and leaves out a portion. The data contain 250,000 to 350,000 clones, approximately 85% of them singletons. The sample taken for sequencing was PBMCs or T cells enriched from blood (not recorded which). The chain joins TRBV18 to TRBJ1-3, with 8 positions matching TRBD1. This receptor was obtained from a woman under 40 who had recovered from COVID-19. The CDR3 coding sequence is TGTGCCAGCTCACCCGTCGCGGGACAGGCGGCCTCTGGAAACACCATATATTTT. Amino acid sequence: CASSPVAGQAASGNTIYF.